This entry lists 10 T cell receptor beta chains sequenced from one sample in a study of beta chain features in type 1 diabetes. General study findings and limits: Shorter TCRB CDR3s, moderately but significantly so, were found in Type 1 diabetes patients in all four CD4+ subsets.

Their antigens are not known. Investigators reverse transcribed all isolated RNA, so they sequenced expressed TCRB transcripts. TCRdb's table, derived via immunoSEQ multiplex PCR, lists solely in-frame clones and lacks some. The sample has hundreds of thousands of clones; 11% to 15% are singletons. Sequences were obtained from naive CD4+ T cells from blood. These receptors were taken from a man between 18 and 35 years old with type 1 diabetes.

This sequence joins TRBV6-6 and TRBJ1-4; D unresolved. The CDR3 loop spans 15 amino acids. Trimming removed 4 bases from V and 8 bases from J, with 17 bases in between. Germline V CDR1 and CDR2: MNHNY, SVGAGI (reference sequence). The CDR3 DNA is TGTGCCAGCAGTTTGAGTGGGAGTTCCCAAGAAAAACTGTTTTTT. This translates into CASSLSGSSQEKLFF.

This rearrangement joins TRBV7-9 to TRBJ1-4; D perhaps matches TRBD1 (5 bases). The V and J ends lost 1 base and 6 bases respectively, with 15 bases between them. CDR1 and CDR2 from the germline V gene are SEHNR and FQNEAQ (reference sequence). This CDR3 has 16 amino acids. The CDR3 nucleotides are TGTGCCAGCAGCTTAGTCCGGGACCCAACATATGAAAAACTGTTTTTT. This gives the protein CASSLVRDPTYEKLFF. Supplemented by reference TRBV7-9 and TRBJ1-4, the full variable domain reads DTGVSQNPRHKITKRGQNVTFRCDPISEHNRLYWYRQTLGQGPEFLTYFQNEAQLEKSRLLSDRFSAERPKGSFSTLEIQRTEQGDSAMYLCASSLVRDPTYEKLFFGSGTQLSVL.

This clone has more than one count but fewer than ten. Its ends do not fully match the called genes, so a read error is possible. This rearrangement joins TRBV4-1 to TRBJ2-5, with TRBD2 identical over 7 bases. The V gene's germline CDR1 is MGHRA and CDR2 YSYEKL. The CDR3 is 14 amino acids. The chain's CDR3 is CASSQDWGGETQYF. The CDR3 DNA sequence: TGTGCCAGCAGCCAAGATTGGGGGGGAGAGACCCAGTACTTC.

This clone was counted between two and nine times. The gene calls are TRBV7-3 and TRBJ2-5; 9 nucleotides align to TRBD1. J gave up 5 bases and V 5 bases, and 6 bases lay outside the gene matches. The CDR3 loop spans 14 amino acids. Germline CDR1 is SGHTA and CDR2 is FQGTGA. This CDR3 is CASSPTGGRETQYF. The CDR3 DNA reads TGTGCCAGCAGCCCGACAGGGGGGAGGGAGACCCAGTACTTC.

CDR3 coding DNA: TGTGCCAGCAGTTTATCCCCTAGGACCTCGGGTGGCTACACCTTC. Translating gives CASSLSPRTSGGYTF. The chain is built from TRBV28 and TRBJ1-2; D ambiguous. The germline V gene encodes CDR1 MDHEN and CDR2 SYDVKM. V was trimmed by 1 base and J by 7 bases, leaving 16 bases between them. The CDR3 extends over 15 amino acids.

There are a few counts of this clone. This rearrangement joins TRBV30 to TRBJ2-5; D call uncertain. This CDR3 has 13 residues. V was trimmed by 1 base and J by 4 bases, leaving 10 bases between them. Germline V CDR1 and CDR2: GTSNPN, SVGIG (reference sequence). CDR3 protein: CAWSGGIRETQYF. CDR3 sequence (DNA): TGTGCCTGGAGTGGTGGGATCCGAGAGACCCAGTACTTC.

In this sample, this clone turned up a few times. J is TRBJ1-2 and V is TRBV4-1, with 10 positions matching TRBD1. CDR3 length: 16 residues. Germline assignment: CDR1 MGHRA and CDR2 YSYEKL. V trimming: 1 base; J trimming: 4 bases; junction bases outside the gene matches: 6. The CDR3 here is CASSQAAGTGAYGYTF. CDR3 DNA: TGCGCCAGCAGCCAAGCCGCCGGGACAGGGGCCTATGGCTACACCTTC.

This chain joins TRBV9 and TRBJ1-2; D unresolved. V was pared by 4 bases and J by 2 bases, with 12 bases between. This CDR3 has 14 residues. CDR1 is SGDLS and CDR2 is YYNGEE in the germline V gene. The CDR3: CASSSGGQNYGYTF. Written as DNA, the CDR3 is TGTGCCAGCAGCTCTGGAGGGCAGAACTATGGCTACACCTTC.

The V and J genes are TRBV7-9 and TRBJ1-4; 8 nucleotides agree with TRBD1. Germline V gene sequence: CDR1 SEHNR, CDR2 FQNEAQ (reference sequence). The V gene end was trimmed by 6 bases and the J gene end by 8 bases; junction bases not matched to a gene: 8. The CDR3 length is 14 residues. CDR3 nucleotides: TGTGCCAGCAGGAAACAGGGGGACTCGGAAAAACTGTTTTTT. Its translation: CASRKQGDSEKLFF.

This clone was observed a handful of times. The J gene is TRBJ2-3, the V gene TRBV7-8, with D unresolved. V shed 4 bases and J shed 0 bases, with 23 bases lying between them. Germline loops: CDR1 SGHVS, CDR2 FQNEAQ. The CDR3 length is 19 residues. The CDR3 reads CASSSPPPRGPASTDTQYF. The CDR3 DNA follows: TGTGCCAGCAGCTCACCTCCCCCTCGAGGACCTGCGAGCACAGATACGCAGTATTTT.